These 32 T cell receptor beta chains share one sample of origin, sequenced in a study of T cell responses to AZD1222 COVID-19 vaccine. Libraries were prepared by immunoSEQ multiplex PCR; TCRdb keeps only in-frame clonotypes and omits some of them. The sample holds roughly 100,000 clones, nearly 90% seen once. The source was peripheral blood, collected on day 0 of AZD1222 vaccination. The receptors were gathered from an adult in good health.

V usage is TRBV28 and J usage is TRBJ2-2, with D uncertain. This CDR3 has 13 residues. Germline V gives CDR1 MDHEN, CDR2 SYDVKM. The V and J ends lost 8 bases and 6 bases respectively, with 13 bases between them. CDR3 sequence reads: CASPSPGSGELFF. CDR3 DNA sequence: TGTGCCAGCCCCTCCCCCGGGTCCGGGGAGCTGTTTTTT. The full variable domain, its missing parts supplied by reference TRBV28 and TRBJ2-2, is DVKVTQSSRYLVKRTGEKVFLECVQDMDHENMFWYRQDPGLGLRLIYFSYDVKMKEKGDIPEGYSVSREKKERFSLILESASTNQTSMYLCASPSPGSGELFFGEGSRLTVL.

The genes are TRBV5-5 and TRBJ1-2; TRBD1 matches at 9 bases. V shed 0 bases, J shed 7 bases, and the junction held 7 bases outside the gene matches. Germline loops: CDR1 SGHKS, CDR2 YYEKEE (reference sequence). CDR3 length: 15 residues. The CDR3 nucleotides are TGTGCCAGCAGCTTGGGGGGACAGGGTCCCGGTGGCTACACCTTC. Translation: CASSLGGQGPGGYTF.

The chain uses TRBV7-9 and TRBJ1-2, with D unclear. V was pared by 1 base and J by 5 bases, with 8 bases between. The CDR3 spans 13 residues. Per the germline V gene, CDR1 is SEHNR and CDR2 is FQNEAQ (reference sequence). The CDR3 sequence: CASSLGPLYGYTF. The CDR3 DNA reads as TGTGCCAGCAGCTTAGGCCCCTTGTATGGCTACACCTTC.

This clone has just one count. The gene calls are TRBV7-3 and TRBJ2-5, with 12 nucleotides matching TRBD2. This CDR3 has 16 amino acids. V dropped 5 bases and J dropped 5; count of bases not matched to a gene: 9. The germline gives CDR1 SGHTA, CDR2 FQGTGA. The CDR3 coding sequence is TGTGCCAGCAGCCCCTCCCGACTAGCGGGGGCGGAGACCCAGTACTTC. This encodes CASSPSRLAGAETQYF.

The chain is built from TRBV30 and TRBJ1-5, with D uncertain. Germline lookup yields CDR1 GTSNPN and CDR2 SVGIG (reference sequence). V shed 2 bases and J shed 2 bases, with 13 bases lying between them. This CDR3 is built from 15 residues. The CDR3 DNA reads TGTGCCTGGAGTTCAGGCAGGCAGGGCAATCAGCCCCAGCATTTT. It is translated as CAWSSGRQGNQPQHF.

V and J are TRBV11-2 and TRBJ2-7; TRBD2 might be the D (5 bases). V lost 4 bases and J 4 bases, leaving 17 bases between the germline ends. Germline V gives CDR1 SGHAT, CDR2 FQNNGV. This CDR3 is 15 amino acids long. Written as DNA, the CDR3 is TGTGCCAGCAGCTCCCCCGCGCCGGGATGGTACGAGCAGTACTTC. Translated: CASSSPAPGWYEQYF.

The gene calls are TRBV7-2 and TRBJ1-2; D remains ambiguous. CDR3 length equals 12 residues. Trimming removed 5 bases at V and 8 bases at J, with 12 bases between. Germline loops: CDR1 SGHTA, CDR2 FQGNSA. In DNA form, the CDR3 reads TGTGCCAGCAGCGCATCAGGCGGGGGCTACACCTTC. Translating gives CASSASGGGYTF. The whole variable domain, remainder taken from reference TRBV7-2 and TRBJ1-2, is GAGVSQSPSNKVTEKGKDVELRCDPISGHTALYWYRQSLGQGLEFLIYFQGNSAPDKSGLPSDRFSAERTGGSVSTLTIQRTQQEDSAVYLCASSASGGGYTFGSGTRLTVV.

The chain is built from TRBV7-3 and TRBJ2-3; no clear D. CDR1 and CDR2 from the germline V gene are SGHTA and FQGTGA. The CDR3 length is 14 residues. V gave up 5 bases and J gave up 7 bases, with 16 bases separating them. CDR3 DNA sequence: TGTGCCAGCAGCCTTGGAGTAGGCATGAATACGCAGTATTTT. Translating it yields CASSLGVGMNTQYF.

V is TRBV7-3 and J is TRBJ2-1; 12 nucleotides line up with TRBD2. Per the germline V gene, CDR1 is SGHTA and CDR2 is FQGTGA. This CDR3 comprises 15 residues. Unmatched junction bases numbered 6, after V lost 2 bases and J lost 10 bases. The CDR3 coding sequence is TGTGCCAGCAGCTTAGTTCTAGCGGGGGGGCCCGAGCAGTTCTTC. It codes for CASSLVLAGGPEQFF.

The V call is TRBV4-2, the J call TRBJ2-1, with D uncertain. This CDR3 comprises 15 residues. Trimming took off 0 bases at V and 5 bases at J, with 11 bases between the two ends. Germline V gene sequence: CDR1 LGHNA, CDR2 YNFKEQ. The CDR3 DNA reads as TGTGCCAGCAGCCAAGATCCGCGGCACAACAATGAGCAGTTCTTC. Translating it yields CASSQDPRHNNEQFF.

J is TRBJ2-7 and V is TRBV6-5; the D is unclear. This CDR3 is built from 14 residues. Trimming left V 0 bases short and J 1 base short, with 7 bases between. Germline V gene sequence: CDR1 MNHEY, CDR2 SVGAGI. CDR3 sequence reads: CASSYSAQSYEQYF. The CDR3 DNA follows: TGTGCCAGCAGTTACTCAGCGCAATCCTACGAGCAGTACTTC.

J is TRBJ1-5 and V is TRBV15; no firm D call. CDR1 is LNHNV and CDR2 is YYDKDF in the germline V gene (reference sequence). Trimming removed 2 bases at V and 1 base at J, with 6 bases between. This CDR3 contains 14 residues. CDR3 in DNA: TGTGCCACCAGCAGAAGACCGAGCAATCAGCCCCAGCATTTT. It translates to CATSRRPSNQPQHF. Full variable domain (missing parts from reference TRBV15 and TRBJ1-5): DAMVIQNPRYQVTQFGKPVTLSCSQTLNHNVMYWYQQKSSQAPKLLFHYYDKDFNNEADTPDNFQSRRPNTSFCFLDIRSPGLGDTAMYLCATSRRPSNQPQHFGDGTRLSIL.

This chain links TRBV27 with TRBJ2-3; 7 bases are shared with TRBD2. Looked up from germline, CDR1 is MNHEY and CDR2 is SMNVEV (reference sequence). The J segment lost 8 bases and the V segment lost 0 bases, leaving 8 bases of the junction unmatched. This CDR3 is built from 15 residues. Here the CDR3 reads CASSLSRLAESTQYF. CDR3 nucleotides: TGTGCCAGCAGTTTATCTAGGCTAGCGGAGAGTACGCAGTATTTT.

This clone was seen a single time. The rearrangement uses TRBV9 and TRBJ2-7; D unresolved. This CDR3 comprises 13 residues. Trimming shortened V by 1 base and J by 3 bases, and 8 bases separated the two germline ends. In germline, CDR1 is SGDLS, CDR2 YYNGEE. The CDR3 loop is CASSVSQHYEQYF. In nucleotides, the CDR3 is TGTGCCAGCAGCGTAAGTCAGCACTACGAGCAGTACTTC.

The chain joins TRBV11-2 to TRBJ2-5; D unresolved. The V gene lost 4 bases and the J gene lost 4 bases, with 22 bases spanning the gap. Per the germline V gene, CDR1 is SGHAT and CDR2 is FQNNGV. CDR3 size: 17 residues. This CDR3 is CASSSLGPHVPLETQYF. The CDR3 nucleotides are TGTGCCAGCAGCTCCCTCGGGCCCCATGTTCCTTTAGAGACCCAGTACTTC.

The J gene is TRBJ1-4, the V gene TRBV9; D not resolved. Trimming took off 0 bases at V and 2 bases at J, with 8 bases between the two ends. This CDR3 spans 15 amino acids. Looked up from germline, CDR1 is SGDLS and CDR2 is YYNGEE. CDR3 region: CASSVAAGTNEKLFF. DNA of the CDR3: TGTGCCAGCAGCGTAGCAGCAGGTACTAATGAAAAACTGTTTTTT.

The rearrangement uses TRBV19 and TRBJ1-6; 7 bases line up with TRBD1. CDR1 is LNHDA, CDR2 SQIVND, per germline (reference sequence). The CDR3 has 16 residues. The trim removed 4 bases at V and 7 bases at J, leaving 10 bases unmatched. The CDR3 nucleotides are TGTGCCAGTAGTACCACTGGGACAGTCAAGAATTCACCCCTCCACTTT. Protein sequence: CASSTTGTVKNSPLHF. Full variable domain (missing parts from reference TRBV19 and TRBJ1-6): DGGITQSPKYLFRKEGQNVTLSCEQNLNHDAMYWYRQDPGQGLRLIYYSQIVNDFQKGDIAEGYSVSREKKESFPLTVTSAQKNPTAFYLCASSTTGTVKNSPLHFGNGTRLTVT.

This chain uses TRBV10-1 with TRBJ2-7; the D gene is possibly TRBD1 (5 bases). V lost 4 bases to trimming and J lost 1 base, with 11 bases between them. The CDR3 loop spans 14 amino acids. In germline, CDR1 is WNHNN, CDR2 SYGVQD (reference sequence). The CDR3 DNA sequence: TGCGCCAGCAGTGGGGCAGGGAATTCCTACGAGCAGTACTTC. As protein: CASSGAGNSYEQYF.

J is TRBJ1-1 and V is TRBV7-3, with D possibly being TRBD1 (5 bases). V lost 5 bases and J lost 3, with 13 bases in between. This CDR3 is 14 amino acids long. CDR1 and CDR2 (germline): SGHTA, FQGTGA. The CDR3, as DNA: TGTGCCAGCAGCCAAAATGCGGGGCACACTGAAGCTTTCTTT. Protein sequence: CASSQNAGHTEAFF. Variable domain in full (rest from reference TRBV7-3 and TRBJ1-1): GAGVSQTPSNKVTEKGKYVELRCDPISGHTALYWYRQSLGQGPEFLIYFQGTGAADDSGLPNDRFFAVRPEGSVSTLKIQRTERGDSAVYLCASSQNAGHTEAFFGQGTRLTVV.

The chain is built from TRBV7-9 and TRBJ1-1; D is undetermined. In germline, CDR1 is SEHNR, CDR2 FQNEAQ (reference sequence). CDR3 length equals 12 residues. The V and J ends lost 5 bases and 6 bases respectively, with 10 bases between them. The CDR3 nucleotides are TGTGCCAGCAGCCCTTCCCTCTCTGAAGCTTTCTTT. Encoded protein: CASSPSLSEAFF.

The CDR3 here is CASSLTGDRQPQHF. CDR3 DNA sequence: TGCGCCAGCAGCCTAACAGGGGATCGCCAGCCCCAGCATTTT. The J gene is TRBJ1-5, the V gene TRBV5-1; 7 bases are a match to TRBD1. Per germline, CDR1 SGHRS and CDR2 YFSETQ. CDR3 length equals 14 residues. V lost 4 bases to trimming and J lost 7 bases; unmatched junction nucleotides: 8.

The chain has TRBV29-1 and TRBJ2-2; a possible D gene is TRBD1 (5 bases). The CDR3 consists of 13 residues. Trimming pared 3 bases from V and 1 base from J, leaving 6 bases between. In germline, CDR1 is SQVTM, CDR2 ANQGSEA. The CDR3 DNA follows: TGCAGCGTTGATACAGGGAACACCGGGGAGCTGTTTTTT. This encodes CSVDTGNTGELFF.

V and J are TRBV19 and TRBJ1-1; 7 bases agree with TRBD1. The CDR3 runs to 14 residues. Unmatched junction bases numbered 4, after V lost 6 bases and J lost 0 bases. Germline CDR1 and CDR2: LNHDA and SQIVND (reference sequence). CDR3 protein: CASSRTGMNTEAFF. CDR3 DNA: TGTGCCAGTAGCCGGACAGGCATGAACACTGAAGCTTTCTTT.

The chain has TRBV6-2 or TRBV6-3 and TRBJ2-1, with D perhaps matching TRBD2 (6 bases). Germline-derived CDR1 and CDR2 are MNHEY and SVGEGT. V lost 2 bases to trimming and J lost 1 base, with 9 bases between them. The CDR3 has 15 residues. The CDR3 DNA reads TGTGCCAGCAGTTACGGCGGGGTGTCCTACAATGAGCAGTTCTTC. Its translation is CASSYGGVSYNEQFF.

The rearrangement links TRBV7-2 to TRBJ1-1, with D perhaps TRBD1 (5 bases). The germline V gene encodes CDR1 SGHTA and CDR2 FQGNSA. V lost 3 bases, J lost 1 base, and 6 bases lay in between. The CDR3 has 13 residues. The CDR3 sequence: CASSLTANTEAFF. DNA for the CDR3: TGTGCCAGCAGCTTGACAGCGAACACTGAAGCTTTCTTT.

The CDR3 reads CASSEGGTGPYEQYF. The DNA for the CDR3 is TGTGCCAGCAGTGAAGGGGGGACAGGGCCCTACGAGCAGTACTTC. The genes are TRBV6-1 and TRBJ2-7; the match to TRBD1 covers 9 bases. The junction had 3 bases not matched to a gene; V was cut back by 1 base and J by 2 bases. This CDR3 is 15 amino acids long. Germline V gives CDR1 MNHNS, CDR2 SASEGT.

This rearrangement joins TRBV30 to TRBJ1-4; D is ambiguous. The germline V gene has CDR1 GTSNPN and CDR2 SVGIG (reference sequence). The CDR3 has 14 residues. V gave up 4 bases and J gave up 8 bases, with 17 bases separating them. For the CDR3, the DNA is TGTGCCTGGACGCCGGGCCTAGCGGCCGAAAAACTGTTTTTT. Its protein product is CAWTPGLAAEKLFF.

This chain uses TRBV30 with TRBJ2-7; D might be TRBD1 (5 bases). Germline V lookup: CDR1 GTSNPN, CDR2 SVGIG (reference sequence). The CDR3 runs to 12 residues. The V gene lost 4 bases and the J gene lost 2 bases, with 9 bases spanning the gap. This chain's CDR3 is CAWTRGTYEQYF. The DNA for the CDR3 is TGTGCCTGGACAAGGGGTACCTACGAGCAGTACTTC.

The chain links TRBV9 to TRBJ1-6; D gene ambiguous. This CDR3 comprises 14 residues. V was shortened by 2 bases and J by 5 bases, with 8 bases between the two germline ends. The germline V gene encodes CDR1 SGDLS and CDR2 YYNGEE. The CDR3 DNA reads as TGTGCCAGCAGCGTGACGGGAAATAATTCACCCCTCCACTTT. Encoded protein: CASSVTGNNSPLHF. Looking up the rest from reference TRBV9 and TRBJ1-6 gives the full variable domain: DSGVTQTPKHLITATGQRVTLRCSPRSGDLSVYWYQQSLDQGLQFLIQYYNGEERAKGNILERFSAQQFPDLHSELNLSSLELGDSALYFCASSVTGNNSPLHFGNGTRLTVT.

This chain uses TRBV5-5 with TRBJ1-3; D is possibly TRBD1 (5 bases). Trimming cost V 3 bases and J 0 bases, with 16 bases left between them. Per the germline V gene, CDR1 is SGHKS and CDR2 is YYEKEE (reference sequence). This CDR3 region has 17 residues. Here the CDR3 DNA reads TGTGCCAGCAGCTCGGGGCTACTGCAATACTCTGGAAACACCATATATTTT. This codes for CASSSGLLQYSGNTIYF.

The chain recombines TRBV6-6 with TRBJ2-5; TRBD1 agrees at 11 bases. J gave up 4 bases and V 1 base, and 2 bases lay outside the gene matches. The CDR3 consists of 15 residues. Germline V gene sequence: CDR1 MNHNY, CDR2 SVGAGI (reference sequence). The CDR3 DNA is TGTGCCAGCAGTTACTTCGGACAGGGGGCAGAGACCCAGTACTTC. Protein product: CASSYFGQGAETQYF.

This clone was observed a few times. The rearrangement joins TRBV27 to TRBJ1-2; 8 bases are shared with TRBD1. Germline assignment: CDR1 MNHEY and CDR2 SMNVEV (reference sequence). Germline trimming cut 11 bases from V and 2 bases from J; bases unmatched to any gene: 4. The CDR3 covers 12 residues. In nucleotides, the CDR3 is TGTGCCGCTCGGACAGGGAACTATGGCTACACCTTC. This translates into CAARTGNYGYTF.